The TCR beta chain described here comes from a study of radiation and T cells in renal cell carcinoma. Germline assignment: CDR1 SGDLS and CDR2 YYNGEE. This CDR3 is 13 amino acids long. V was trimmed by 0 bases and J by 2 bases, leaving 5 bases between them. As to this clone: Its antigen is unknown. This CDR3 is also generated by other DNA sequences in the sample.

Some clones are missing from TCRdb's copy, which holds only in-frame ones; the method was immunoSEQ multiplex PCR. The table lists 150,000 to 200,000 clones, about 88% of them singletons, with about 11% in the top ten. General study points: Top tumor clonotypes rose in blood 2 weeks post-radiation, then contracted.

Specified time point: blood 4 weeks post-SBRT, at nephrectomy. As for treatment: 15 Gy SBRT to primary tumor, nephrectomy 4 weeks later. Nephrectomy followed 15 Gy stereotactic body radiation by 4 weeks. The patient's renal cell carcinoma had clear cell pathology. V is TRBV9 and J is TRBJ1-1; D unresolved. The origin of this receptor is a woman aged 50 to 65 with renal cell carcinoma. Sequencing was performed on blood, taken from a patient whose treatment included radiotherapy and nephrectomy. As DNA, the CDR3 is TGTGCCAGCAGCGTAGAGGGTAACACTGAAGCTTTCTTT. Its protein is CASSVEGNTEAFF.